The present T cell receptor (beta chain) was sequenced within a study of blood T cell repertoires in COVID-19. The germline V gene encodes CDR1 SGHTA and CDR2 FQGTGA. With 0 bases removed from V and 4 bases from J, the gap between germline ends came to 15 bases. CDR3 length: 17 amino acids. Authors' processing steps: Estimates of nucleated cell counts were drawn from the amplification of reference gene primers. Data came from immunoSEQ multiplex PCR; TCRdb stores just in-frame clones and leaves some out. V and J calls and clone size are as listed in that table; D and trimming were resolved from the DNA. The sample consists of a few hundred thousand clones, 70% to 90% of them appearing once.

V gene TRBV7-3 combines with J gene TRBJ2-2, with D possibly matching TRBD1 (6 bases). Sample: peripheral blood. This TCR was sampled from a man aged 35 to 55 with acute or convalescent COVID-19. CDR3 in amino acids: CASSLTLQGKGTGELFF. The CDR3 coding sequence is TGTGCCAGCAGCTTAACGTTACAGGGAAAGGGCACCGGGGAGCTGTTTTTT.